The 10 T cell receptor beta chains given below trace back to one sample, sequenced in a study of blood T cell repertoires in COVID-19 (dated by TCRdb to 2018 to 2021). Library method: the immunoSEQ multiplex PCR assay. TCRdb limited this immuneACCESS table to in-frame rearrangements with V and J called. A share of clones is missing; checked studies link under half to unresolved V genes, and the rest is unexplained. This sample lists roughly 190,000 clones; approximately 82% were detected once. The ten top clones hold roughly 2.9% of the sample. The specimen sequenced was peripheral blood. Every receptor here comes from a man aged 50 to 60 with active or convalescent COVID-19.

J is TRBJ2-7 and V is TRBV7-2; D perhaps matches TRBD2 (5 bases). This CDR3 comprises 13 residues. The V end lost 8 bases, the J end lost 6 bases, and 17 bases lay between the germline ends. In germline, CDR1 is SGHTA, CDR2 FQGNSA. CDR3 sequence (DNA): TGTGCCAGCGGATCGAGCGGAGTCGGCGAGCAGTACTTC. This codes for CASGSSGVGEQYF.

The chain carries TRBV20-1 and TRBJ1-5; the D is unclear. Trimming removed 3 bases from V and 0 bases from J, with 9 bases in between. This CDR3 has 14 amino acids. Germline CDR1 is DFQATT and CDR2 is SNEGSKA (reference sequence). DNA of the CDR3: TGCAGTGCTAGTTTGCAGTATAGCAATCAGCCCCAGCATTTT. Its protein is CSASLQYSNQPQHF.

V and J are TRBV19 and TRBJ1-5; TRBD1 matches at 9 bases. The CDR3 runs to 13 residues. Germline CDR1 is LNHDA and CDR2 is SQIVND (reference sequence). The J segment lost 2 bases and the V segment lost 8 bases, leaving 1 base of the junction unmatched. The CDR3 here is CASGDRGNQPQHF. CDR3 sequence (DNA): TGTGCCAGTGGGGACAGGGGCAATCAGCCCCAGCATTTT.

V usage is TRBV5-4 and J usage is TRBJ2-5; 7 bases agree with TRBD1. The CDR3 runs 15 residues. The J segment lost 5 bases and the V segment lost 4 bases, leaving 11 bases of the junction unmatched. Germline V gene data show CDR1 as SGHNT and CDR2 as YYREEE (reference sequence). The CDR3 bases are TGTGCCAGCAGCGGACGGGACAGCTTGGGGGAGACCCAGTACTTC. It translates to CASSGRDSLGETQYF.

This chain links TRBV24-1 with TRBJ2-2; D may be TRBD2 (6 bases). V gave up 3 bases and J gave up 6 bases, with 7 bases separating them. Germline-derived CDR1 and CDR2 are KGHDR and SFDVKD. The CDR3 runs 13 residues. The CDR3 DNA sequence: TGTGCCACCAGTGATCCGGGAGCCGGGGAGCTGTTTTTT. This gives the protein CATSDPGAGELFF.

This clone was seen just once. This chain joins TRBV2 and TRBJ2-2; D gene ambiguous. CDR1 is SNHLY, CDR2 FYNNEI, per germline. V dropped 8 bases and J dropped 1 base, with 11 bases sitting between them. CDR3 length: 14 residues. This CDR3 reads CASGLWLNTGELFF. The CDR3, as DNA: TGTGCCAGCGGGCTTTGGTTGAACACCGGGGAGCTGTTTTTT.

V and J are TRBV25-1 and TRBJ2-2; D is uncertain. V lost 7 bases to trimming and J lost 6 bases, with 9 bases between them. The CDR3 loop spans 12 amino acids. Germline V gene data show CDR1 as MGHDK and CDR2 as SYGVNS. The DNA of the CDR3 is TGTGCCAGCACGGGTTTTGCCGGGGAGCTGTTTTTT. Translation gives CASTGFAGELFF.

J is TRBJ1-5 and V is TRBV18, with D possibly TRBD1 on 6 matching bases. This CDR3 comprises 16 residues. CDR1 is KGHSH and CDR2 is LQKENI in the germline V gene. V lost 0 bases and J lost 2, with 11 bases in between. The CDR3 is CASSPPQGKGNQPQHF. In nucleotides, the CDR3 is TGTGCCAGCTCACCACCCCAGGGGAAGGGCAATCAGCCCCAGCATTTT.

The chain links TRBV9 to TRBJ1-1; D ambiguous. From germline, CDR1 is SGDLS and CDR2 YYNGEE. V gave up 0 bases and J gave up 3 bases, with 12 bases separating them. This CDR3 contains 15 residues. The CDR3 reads CASSVGATPYTEAFF. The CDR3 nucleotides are TGTGCCAGCAGCGTAGGGGCGACCCCCTACACTGAAGCTTTCTTT.

CDR3 in DNA: TGTGCCACCAGTGGTGTAACTGGAAACACCATATATTTT. It translates to CATSGVTGNTIYF. The chain has TRBV24-1 and TRBJ1-3, with D unresolved. CDR3 length equals 13 residues. Trimming removed 5 bases from V and 2 bases from J, with 6 bases in between. Germline CDR1 KGHDR, CDR2 SFDVKD.